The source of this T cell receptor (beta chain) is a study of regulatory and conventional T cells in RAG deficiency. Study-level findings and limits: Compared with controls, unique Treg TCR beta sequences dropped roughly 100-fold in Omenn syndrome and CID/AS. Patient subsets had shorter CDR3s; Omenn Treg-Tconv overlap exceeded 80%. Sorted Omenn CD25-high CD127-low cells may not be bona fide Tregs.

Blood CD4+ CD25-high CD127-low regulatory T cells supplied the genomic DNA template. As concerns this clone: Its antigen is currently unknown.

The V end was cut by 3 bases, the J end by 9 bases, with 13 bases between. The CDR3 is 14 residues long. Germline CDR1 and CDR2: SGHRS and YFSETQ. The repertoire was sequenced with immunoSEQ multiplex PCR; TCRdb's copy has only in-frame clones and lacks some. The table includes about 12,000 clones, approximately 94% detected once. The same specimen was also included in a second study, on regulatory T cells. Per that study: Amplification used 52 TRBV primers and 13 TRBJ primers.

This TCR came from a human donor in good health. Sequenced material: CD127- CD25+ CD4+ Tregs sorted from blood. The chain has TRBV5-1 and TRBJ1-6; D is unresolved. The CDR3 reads CASSSYTGGSPLHF. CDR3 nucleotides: TGCGCCAGCAGCTCCTATACGGGTGGTTCACCCCTCCACTTT.